This T cell receptor beta chain was observed in a study of blood T cells in healthy people across ages. This clonotype was counted only a few times. Germline V lookup: CDR1 ENHRY, CDR2 SYGVKD. Unmatched junction bases numbered 5, after V lost 2 bases and J lost 5 bases. This CDR3 contains 14 residues. Sample-barcoded 5' priming and a J-beta primer mix drove a second PCR of 7 to 11 cycles. MiXCR, applied by TCRdb to the 5' RACE reads, yields one record per CDR3 protein. The sample carries about 930,000 distinct CDR3 sequences, about 29% recorded once. Researchers report isolating at least 6.5 million PBMCs per sample. These same data were also listed under a study on T cells of mothers and their children. That paper states: Maternal samples each gave over 9 million TCR beta CDR3 reads, and child samples several million each.

The chain couples TRBV10-3 to TRBJ2-5; 7 nucleotides align to TRBD1. Sequencing input: blood. This TCR was recovered from a woman in her thirties or forties in good health. The CDR3 reads CAISEPRGFETQYF. DNA for the CDR3: TGTGCCATCAGTGAGCCCAGGGGGTTTGAGACCCAGTACTTC.